The T cell receptor (beta chain) described here comes from a study of T cells in Graves' hyperthyroidism and ophthalmopathy. Study findings and constraints: Separation of ophthalmopathy from stable hyperthyroidism was achieved by a 13 V-J model.

The TCR beta CDR3 regions underwent amplification using RNA transcripts as the source. In the first-round RT-PCR of the TCR CDR3, the HTBI primer set was used. TCRdb reprocessed the multiplex PCR reads with MiXCR, giving one entry per CDR3 protein. The sample has 500,000 to 700,000 distinct CDR3 sequences; over 15% are singletons. This clonotype was counted at least ten times. Its antigen is not known. Trimming removed 4 bases at V and 6 bases at J, with 18 bases between. Germline V gene lookup returns CDR1 DFQATT and CDR2 SNEGSKA (reference sequence). The CDR3 loop spans 14 amino acids. Diagnosis of hyperthyroidism was new in patients aged 18 to 65, and its duration was under 2 months.

This TCR came from a young woman with Graves' hyperthyroidism. The sample comprised blood. This chain uses TRBV20-1 with TRBJ2-5; D perhaps matches TRBD2 (5 bases). The CDR3 DNA follows: TGCAGTGCTACCCAACTAGTACCTGGGAAGACCCAGTACTTC. This sequence encodes CSATQLVPGKTQYF.